This is a list of T cell receptor beta chains from one sample in a study of cytomegalovirus exposure and HLA in healthy donors. Sequenced by immunoSEQ multiplex PCR; TCRdb stores in-frame clones only, minus some. The table shows about 170,000 clones, with 80% occurring only once. Sequences were obtained from PBMCs. The receptors were sampled from a male donor in good health and CMV-seronegative. Each CDR3 is given with its conserved first and last residue. A D gene is named only where the DNA matches it firmly. Rows give clone size only sometimes, using once, few, many, or a class for an expanded clone.

len	v_gene	j_gene	d_gene	abundance	CDR3aa	CDR3nt
16	TRBV5-1	TRBJ2-2	.	.	CASSLHPGAKHRELFF	TGCGCCAGCAGCTTGCATCCGGGAGCCAAACACCGGGAGTTGTTTTTT
15	TRBV5-1	TRBJ2-1	TRBD2	.	CASSLGTSGGDEQFF	TGCGCCAGCAGCTTGGGGACTAGCGGGGGTGATGAGCAGTTCTTC
15	TRBV4-1	TRBJ1-1	.	few	CASSLGRGRNTEAFF	TGCGCCAGCAGCCTAGGAAGGGGAAGGAACACTGAAGCTTTCTTT
15	TRBV2	TRBJ2-5	TRBD2	once	CASSLGQTGGETQYF	TGTGCCAGCAGTCTAGGACAGACGGGAGGGGAGACCCAGTACTTC
15	TRBV6-5	TRBJ2-1	TRBD1	.	CASNPTGVSYNEQFF	TGTGCCAGCAACCCGACAGGGGTCTCCTACAATGAGCAGTTCTTC
14	TRBV4-3	TRBJ1-1	TRBD1	.	CASSQGQGVTEAFF	TGCGCCAGCAGCCAAGGTCAGGGGGTCACTGAAGCTTTCTTT
17	TRBV19	TRBJ2-1	TRBD2	few	CASSPHRLAGGGNEQFF	TGTGCCAGTAGTCCCCACCGGCTAGCGGGGGGTGGCAATGAGCAGTTCTTC
14	TRBV6-5	TRBJ2-2	TRBD2	.	CASSLLGRTGELFF	TGTGCCAGCAGCTTACTCGGGAGGACCGGGGAGCTGTTTTTT
15	TRBV5-1	TRBJ1-1	TRBD1	.	CASSPTDYRGSEAFF	TGCGCCAGCAGCCCAACGGACTACAGGGGTTCTGAAGCTTTCTTT
15	TRBV5-1	TRBJ2-3	.	.	CASSLDRVSTDTQYF	TGCGCCAGCAGCTTGGACAGGGTTAGCACAGATACGCAGTATTTT
15	TRBV10-1	TRBJ1-1	TRBD1	.	CASSGGRGGDTEAFF	TGCGCCAGCAGTGGGGGAAGAGGGGGCGACACTGAAGCTTTCTTT
16	TRBV28	TRBJ1-1	TRBD1	.	CASSPDRGRRNTEAFF	TGTGCCAGCAGTCCCGACAGGGGGCGCAGAAACACTGAAGCTTTCTTT